The rows below give T cell receptor beta chains drawn from one sample of a study of T cells after yellow fever vaccination. TCRdb reprocessed the 5' RACE reads with MiXCR, giving one entry per CDR3 protein. The sample lists approximately 300,000 distinct CDR3 sequences; 6.8% were seen once. The sequencing used PBMCs, collected about 41 days after the first yellow fever vaccination. Receptors originate from a young man who received the YFV17D yellow fever vaccine. CDR3s include the opening cysteine and the closing phenylalanine or tryptophan. A D gene is named only where the DNA matches it firmly. Part of the rows lack a size; the others show once, few, many or a class for expanded clones.

TRBD1,TRBJ1-2,-,15,TRBV7-2,CASIRVDRGGHGYTF,TGTGCCAGCATCAGAGTGGACAGGGGCGGCCATGGCTACACCTTC
-,TRBJ1-6,few,15,TRBV11-2,CASSLVSGGNSPLHF,TGTGCCAGCAGCTTAGTGTCGGGGGGCAATTCACCCCTCCACTTT
TRBD1,TRBJ2-1,few,16,TRBV7-9,CASSLFRGQGHNEQFF,TGTGCCAGCAGCTTATTCCGGGGACAGGGGCACAATGAGCAGTTCTTC
-,TRBJ2-7,few,14,TRBV11-3,CASSPTQPLYEQYF,TGTGCCAGCAGCCCCACCCAGCCCCTCTACGAGCAGTACTTC
TRBD2,TRBJ2-3,-,16,TRBV9,CASSPSQLAGGDTQYF,TGTGCCAGCAGCCCATCCCAGCTAGCGGGGGGGGATACGCAGTATTTT
-,TRBJ2-3,many,14,TRBV5-1,CASSAGSSTDTQYF,TGCGCCAGCAGTGCAGGTTCTAGCACAGATACGCAGTATTTT
-,TRBJ2-5,-,14,TRBV5-1,CASSLVPGRETQYF,TGCGCCAGCAGCTTGGTACCCGGGCGAGAGACCCAGTACTTC
TRBD1,TRBJ2-3,many,13,TRBV20-1,CSARTGGTDTQYF,TGCAGTGCTAGGACAGGGGGCACAGATACGCAGTATTTT
-,TRBJ2-3,-,16,TRBV7-8,CASSLEPDRSTDTQYF,TGTGCCAGCAGCTTAGAGCCCGACCGTAGCACAGATACGCAGTATTTT
TRBD1,TRBJ1-4,-,14,TRBV7-2,CASSSGGAGEKLFF,TGTGCCAGCAGCTCAGGGGGCGCGGGGGAAAAACTGTTTTTT
-,TRBJ2-1,many,14,TRBV7-9,CASSAGNSYNEQFF,TGTGCCAGCAGCGCGGGGAATTCCTACAATGAGCAGTTCTTC
-,TRBJ1-1,-,15,TRBV5-6,CASSSPTDGDTEAFF,TGTGCCAGCAGCTCCCCCACAGACGGAGACACTGAAGCTTTCTTT
-,TRBJ1-2,many,14,TRBV12-3/TRBV12-4,CASSLVRRGYGYTF,TGTGCCAGCAGTTTAGTCCGACGGGGCTATGGCTACACCTTC
-,TRBJ1-1,-,17,TRBV5-1,CASSLVRERDLNTEAFF,TGCGCCAGCAGCTTGGTTCGAGAGAGGGATCTGAACACTGAAGCTTTCTTT
-,TRBJ1-1,many,13,TRBV30,CAWSVGQGTEAFF,TGTGCCTGGAGTGTGGGGCAGGGCACTGAAGCTTTCTTT
-,TRBJ1-1,-,10,TRBV2,CASMRTEAFF,TGTGCCAGCATGCGGACTGAAGCTTTCTTT
TRBD2,TRBJ2-5,few,16,TRBV7-2,CASSFSGGGRGETQYF,TGTGCCAGCAGCTTTAGCGGGGGGGGCCGGGGCGAGACCCAGTACTTC
-,TRBJ2-1,many,18,TRBV20-1,CSARGTRGVAGSYNEQFF,TGCAGTGCTAGAGGGACACGGGGAGTCGCAGGATCCTACAATGAGCAGTTCTTC
-,TRBJ2-3,few,18,TRBV18,CASSPHPPDSASTDTQYF,TGTGCCAGCTCACCGCATCCCCCGGACAGTGCTAGCACAGATACGCAGTATTTT
-,TRBJ2-1,few,16,TRBV20-1,CSAREAGGEVGNEQFF,TGCAGTGCTAGAGAAGCAGGGGGGGAGGTAGGAAATGAGCAGTTCTTC
-,TRBJ2-5,few,14,TRBV1,CTSSQAAGEETQYF,TGCACCAGCAGCCAAGCGGCAGGAGAGGAGACCCAGTACTTC
TRBD1,TRBJ1-2,few,14,TRBV29-1,CSVHTGGYAYGYTF,TGCAGCGTTCACACAGGGGGGTACGCCTATGGCTACACCTTC
-,TRBJ1-5,many,15,TRBV2,CASREDRHGNQPQHF,TGTGCCAGCAGGGAAGACAGGCATGGCAATCAGCCCCAGCATTTT
TRBD2,TRBJ2-2,-,16,TRBV25-1,CASSGGAASNTGELFF,TGTGCCAGCAGCGGGGGGGCAGCGTCGAACACCGGGGAGCTGTTTTTT
TRBD2,TRBJ2-3,few,20,TRBV11-2,CASSLRWGRSGGALTDTQYF,TGTGCCAGCAGCCTCCGGTGGGGTCGAAGCGGGGGAGCCCTCACAGATACGCAGTATTTT
-,TRBJ2-3,many,13,TRBV4-3,CASSQGWADTQYF,TGCGCCAGCAGCCAAGGGTGGGCAGATACGCAGTATTTT
-,TRBJ2-1,-,13,TRBV7-2,CASVETEYNEQFF,TGTGCCAGCGTCGAAACAGAATACAATGAGCAGTTCTTC
-,TRBJ2-7,few,12,TRBV7-2,CASSGQLYEQYF,TGTGCCAGCAGCGGACAGCTCTACGAGCAGTACTTC
TRBD1,TRBJ1-6,few,14,TRBV7-3,CASSRTGGAGPLHF,TGTGCCAGCAGCAGAACAGGGGGCGCGGGACCCCTCCACTTT
-,TRBJ2-7,-,14,TRBV20-1,CCALHPTDSYEQYF,TGCTGTGCCCTCCACCCTACAGATTCCTACGAGCAGTACTTC
-,TRBJ1-6,-,15,TRBV18,CASSLPGGQTSPLHF,TGTGCCAGCTCACTGCCCGGAGGACAGACTTCACCCCTCCACTTT
-,TRBJ2-3,few,14,TRBV29-1,CSVGGPLIADTQYF,TGCAGCGTTGGGGGGCCCCTTATCGCAGATACGCAGTATTTT
TRBD1,TRBJ1-5,few,14,TRBV19,CASSIGGRGQPQHF,TGTGCCAGTAGTATTGGGGGCAGGGGGCAGCCCCAGCATTTT
-,TRBJ2-7,-,12,TRBV20-1,CSARREKYEQYF,TGCAGTGCTAGGAGGGAGAAATACGAGCAGTACTTC
-,TRBJ1-6,-,14,TRBV21-1,CASRTGAYNSPLHF,TGTGCCAGCAGGACAGGGGCATATAATTCACCCCTCCACTTT
TRBD2,TRBJ2-5,few,14,TRBV7-2,CASNSGGALETQYF,TGTGCCAGCAACAGCGGGGGGGCCCTAGAGACCCAGTACTTC
TRBD1,TRBJ1-4,-,15,TRBV9,CASSVEGQGGEKLFF,TGTGCCAGCAGCGTAGAGGGACAGGGAGGCGAAAAACTGTTTTTT
-,TRBJ1-2,few,14,TRBV6-1,CASRTTTGARGYTF,TGTGCCAGCAGGACTACTACGGGGGCGAGAGGCTACACCTTC
-,TRBJ1-2,-,14,TRBV4-3,CASSPTPGLAGYTF,TGCGCCAGCAGCCCGACCCCGGGACTGGCTGGCTACACCTTC
TRBD2,TRBJ2-5,few,20,TRBV11-1,CASSIPSGLAGAASIRTQYF,TGTGCCAGCAGCATACCCTCGGGACTAGCGGGGGCGGCGAGTATACGGACCCAGTACTTC
-,TRBJ2-7,-,12,TRBV12-3/TRBV12-4,CASGVAGYEQYF,TGTGCCAGCGGGGTGGCAGGGTACGAGCAGTACTTC
TRBD1,TRBJ2-3,many,14,TRBV5-1,CASTGTGWSDTQYF,TGCGCCAGCACCGGGACAGGGTGGTCCGATACGCAGTATTTT
TRBD1,TRBJ2-2,few,15,TRBV28,CASTDRGLNTGELFF,TGTGCCAGCACGGACAGGGGGTTGAACACCGGGGAGCTGTTTTTT
-,TRBJ2-5,few,14,TRBV15,CATSAPGSQETQYF,TGTGCCACCAGCGCTCCAGGGAGCCAAGAGACCCAGTACTTC
-,TRBJ2-3,-,15,TRBV5-1,CASRFGTAYTDTQYF,TGCGCCAGCAGGTTCGGGACCGCCTACACAGATACGCAGTATTTT
-,TRBJ1-1,few,17,TRBV15,CATSRDVGAGGNTEAFF,TGTGCCACCAGCAGAGATGTCGGCGCGGGCGGGAACACTGAAGCTTTCTTT
-,TRBJ2-7,-,11,TRBV6-6,CASSNRVEQYF,TGTGCCAGCAGTAACAGGGTAGAGCAGTACTTC
-,TRBJ1-2,-,16,TRBV5-1,CASSLGFVEVEYGYTF,TGCGCCAGCAGCTTGGGGTTCGTCGAGGTTGAATATGGCTACACCTTC
-,TRBJ1-2,-,12,TRBV2,CASSEPGTGYTF,TGTGCCAGCAGTGAACCAGGGACTGGCTACACCTTC